The 25 T cell receptor beta chains below all came from one sample that was sequenced in a study of glioma-infiltrating T cells. Amplification of TCR alpha and beta CDR3 regions from RNA used iRepertoire nested multiplex PCR. TCRdb independently ran MiXCR on the multiplex PCR reads; one entry per CDR3 protein. The table has 300,000 to 450,000 distinct CDR3 sequences, 35% to 45% seen once. Sequenced input: glioma tissue, nonneoplastic brain tissue, or PBMCs (not recorded which). The receptor set was obtained from a human donor with low-grade glioma or glioblastoma, undergoing nonglioma brain surgery, or in good health (not recorded which).

The chain carries TRBV7-9 and TRBJ1-5; D might be TRBD1 (6 bases). The CDR3 loop spans 15 amino acids. CDR1 SEHNR and CDR2 FQNEAQ come from the germline V gene (reference sequence). V lost 2 bases and J lost 5, with 13 bases in between. CDR3 sequence: CASSLTGTRDQPQHF. In nucleotides, the CDR3 is TGTGCCAGCAGCTTAACCGGGACAAGGGATCAGCCCCAGCATTTT.

The chain combines TRBV19 with TRBJ2-1, with 9 bases fitting TRBD2. The germline CDR1 and CDR2 sequences are LNHDA and SQIVND (reference sequence). This CDR3 region has 16 residues. Trimming took 3 bases from V and 6 from J; bases not matched to a gene: 9. The CDR3 region is CASSIYLAGAGNEQFF. The DNA for the CDR3 is TGTGCCAGTAGTATCTATTTAGCGGGAGCCGGCAATGAGCAGTTCTTC. Full variable domain (outside the CDR3, taken from reference TRBV19 and TRBJ2-1): DGGITQSPKYLFRKEGQNVTLSCEQNLNHDAMYWYRQDPGQGLRLIYYSQIVNDFQKGDIAEGYSVSREKKESFPLTVTSAQKNPTAFYLCASSIYLAGAGNEQFFGPGTRLTVL.

Only a few counts were recorded for this clonotype. The chain has TRBV18 and TRBJ2-5; D not resolved. The V gene lost 0 bases and the J gene lost 4 bases, with 15 bases spanning the gap. The germline gives CDR1 KGHSH, CDR2 LQKENI. This CDR3 contains 16 residues. The CDR3 DNA is TGTGCCAGCTCACCACCAAATGACCCCCGCGGAGAGACCCAGTACTTC. It specifies CASSPPNDPRGETQYF.

This clonotype occurred a few times. The gene calls are TRBV12-5 and TRBJ1-1, with unresolved D. The CDR3 is 14 residues long. The V gene lost 1 base and the J gene lost 1 base, with 7 bases spanning the gap. Germline V CDR1 and CDR2: LGHNT, FRNRAP. The CDR3 sequence: CASGLGSQNTEAFF. In DNA form, the CDR3 reads TGTGCTAGTGGTTTGGGATCACAGAACACTGAAGCTTTCTTT. Using reference TRBV12-5 and TRBJ1-1 for the parts outside the CDR3, the full variable domain is DARVTQTPRHKVTEMGQEVTMRCQPILGHNTVFWYRQTMMQGLELLAYFRNRAPLDDSGMPKDRFSAEMPDATLATLKIQPSEPRDSAVYFCASGLGSQNTEAFFGQGTRLTVV.

In its sample, this clonotype was seen a few times. The chain combines TRBV6-5 with TRBJ2-1, with 9 bases lining up with TRBD2. This CDR3 has 17 amino acids. Germline V CDR1 and CDR2: MNHEY, SVGAGI. J gave up 7 bases and V 4 bases, and 14 bases lay outside the gene matches. The CDR3 region is CASSLVRLAGRQNEQFF. In DNA, the CDR3 is TGTGCCAGCAGTTTGGTGCGCCTAGCGGGACGACAAAATGAGCAGTTCTTC.

The rearrangement uses TRBV4-3 and TRBJ1-1; TRBD1 is a possible D gene (5 bases). The CDR3 extends over 15 amino acids. The germline V gene has CDR1 LGHNA and CDR2 YSLEER. The V end lost 7 bases, the J end lost 0 bases, and 15 bases lay between the germline ends. The CDR3 DNA is TGCGCCAGCACCCAGGGCACTCATATGAACACTGAAGCTTTCTTT. Protein sequence: CASTQGTHMNTEAFF.

This clonotype was seen at least ten times. The chain combines TRBV7-9 with TRBJ1-1, with D hard to call. CDR3 length equals 13 residues. The V and J ends lost 5 bases and 5 bases respectively, with 12 bases between them. Germline V gene data show CDR1 as SEHNR and CDR2 as FQNEAQ (reference sequence). Here the CDR3 reads CASSNPLSTEAFF. CDR3 in DNA: TGTGCCAGCAGCAACCCTCTGAGTACTGAAGCTTTCTTT.

The chain joins TRBV5-6 to TRBJ2-7, with 7 bases lining up with TRBD2. Looked up from germline, CDR1 is SGHDT and CDR2 is YYEEEE. V was clipped by 4 bases and J by 12 bases; unmatched bases: 16. The CDR3 is 14 residues long. The CDR3 spells CASSQLMTSPRLYF. Here the CDR3 DNA reads TGTGCCAGCAGCCAACTGATGACTAGCCCGAGGCTGTACTTC.

The rearrangement uses TRBV3-1 and TRBJ2-7; no firm D call. Trimming removed 0 bases at V and 3 bases at J, with 6 bases between. The CDR3 totals 13 residues. Looked up from germline, CDR1 is LGHDT and CDR2 is YNNKEL (reference sequence). The CDR3 sequence: CASSQDRVYEQYF. For the CDR3, the DNA is TGTGCCAGCAGCCAAGATAGGGTCTACGAGCAGTACTTC.

This clonotype showed up many times. V and J are TRBV7-6 and TRBJ2-1; the D gene is possibly TRBD2 (6 bases). The germline V gene encodes CDR1 SGHVS and CDR2 FNYEAQ. This CDR3 is built from 17 residues. Deletions cut 1 base from V and 2 bases from J, with 15 bases between. The CDR3 coding sequence is TGTGCCAGCAGCTTAGGTTGGGGCGGGAACCCCTACAATGAGCAGTTCTTC. It translates to CASSLGWGGNPYNEQFF.

This clonotype has just a few counts. The rearrangement uses TRBV5-1 and TRBJ2-2; D unclear. The CDR3 loop spans 13 amino acids. CDR1 and CDR2 (germline): SGHRS, YFSETQ. Trimming left V 0 bases short and J 2 bases short, with 2 bases between. CDR3: CASSLDNTGELFF. The CDR3 nucleotides are TGCGCCAGCAGCTTGGATAACACCGGGGAGCTGTTTTTT.

The chain combines TRBV29-1 with TRBJ2-3, with 9 bases aligning to TRBD2. Germline CDR1 is SQVTM and CDR2 is ANQGSEA. The CDR3 sequence is 14 residues long. The ends lost 4 bases at V and 2 bases at J; junction bases unmatched: 4. CDR3 DNA sequence: TGCAGCGTTGCGCCTAGCGGGGTCACAGATACGCAGTATTTT. This encodes CSVAPSGVTDTQYF.

The rearrangement uses TRBV2 and TRBJ1-2, with D possibly TRBD1 on 5 matching bases. Germline loops: CDR1 SNHLY, CDR2 FYNNEI. The CDR3 consists of 9 residues. Trimming removed 11 bases from V and 7 bases from J, with 8 bases in between. This CDR3 is CAPGAGYTF. CDR3 DNA sequence: TGTGCCCCCGGGGCTGGCTACACCTTC. Combining the CDR3 with reference TRBV2 and TRBJ1-2 gives the whole variable domain EPEVTQTPSHQVTQMGQEVILRCVPISNHLYFYWYRQILGQKVEFLVSFYNNEISEKSEIFDDQFSVERPDGSNFTLKIRSTKLEDSAMYFCAPGAGYTFGSGTRLTVV.

This clonotype was picked up many times. J is TRBJ2-3 and V is TRBV20-1; D unresolved. V was clipped by 4 bases and J by 0 bases, with 8 bases between them. This CDR3 contains 13 residues. The germline V gene encodes CDR1 DFQATT and CDR2 SNEGSKA (reference sequence). The CDR3 DNA sequence: TGCAGTGCTATATACGAGAGCACAGATACGCAGTATTTT. This gives the protein CSAIYESTDTQYF.

The chain combines TRBV28 with TRBJ1-2, with 9 nucleotides matching TRBD1. Germline CDR1 and CDR2: MDHEN and SYDVKM. V was pared by 5 bases and J by 5 bases, with 12 bases of the junction left unmatched. The CDR3 is 16 residues long. The DNA for the CDR3 is TGTGCCAGCAGTAAGGACAGGGGACACACCGCTTATGGCTACACCTTC. Residues: CASSKDRGHTAYGYTF.

A remark on this clonotype: Lacking the conserved final phenylalanine or tryptophan, this CDR3 likely reflects a read error. This chain connects TRBV4-1 to TRBJ2-1, with D unresolved. V shed 2 bases and J shed 0 bases, with 8 bases lying between them. Germline V CDR1 and CDR2: MGHRA, YSYEKL. This CDR3 is 15 amino acids long. The CDR3 bases are TGCGCCAGCAGCCAATGGATATTCTCCTACAATGAGCAGTTCTTA. Translating gives CASSQWIFSYNEQFL.

Comment on this clonotype: A read error may be the cause here, since a much bigger clone is one base away. The conserved closing phenylalanine or tryptophan is absent in this CDR3, likely reflecting a read error. The chain has TRBV7-2 and TRBJ2-2; D is unclear. The V and J ends lost 1 base and 1 base respectively, with 4 bases between them. The CDR3 contains 14 residues. Germline V gene data show CDR1 as SGHTA and CDR2 as FQGNSA. The CDR3 nucleotides read TGTGCCAGCAGCTTAGTAAGGAACACCGGGGAGCTGTTTTCT. It translates to CASSLVRNTGELFS.

This clonotype was seen at least ten times. The V gene is TRBV27, the J gene TRBJ2-6, with unresolved D. Trimming took off 8 bases at V and 0 bases at J, with 11 bases between the two ends. The CDR3 length is 15 residues. Germline lookup yields CDR1 MNHEY and CDR2 SMNVEV (reference sequence). The chain's CDR3 is CASGKLSSGANVLTF. In DNA, the CDR3 is TGTGCCAGCGGCAAACTAAGCTCTGGGGCCAACGTCCTGACTTTC. Full variable domain (outside the CDR3, taken from reference TRBV27 and TRBJ2-6): EAQVTQNPRYLITVTGKKLTVTCSQNMNHEYMSWYRQDPGLGLRQIYYSMNVEVTDKGDVPEGYKVSRKEKRNFPLILESPSPNQTSLYFCASGKLSSGANVLTFGAGSRLTVL.

The rearrangement uses TRBV12-3 or TRBV12-4 and TRBJ2-1; D possibly corresponds to TRBD2 (5 bases). V was shortened by 6 bases and J by 0 bases, with 12 bases between the two germline ends. The CDR3 contains 15 residues. The DNA of the CDR3 is TGTGCCAGCAGAGATCAGCGGTCCTCCTACAATGAGCAGTTCTTC. Encoded protein: CASRDQRSSYNEQFF.

This clonotype was counted ten times or more. The V gene is TRBV7-9, the J gene TRBJ2-1; 12 nucleotides match TRBD2. CDR1 and CDR2 (germline): SEHNR, FQNEAQ (reference sequence). V lost 3 bases, J lost 4 bases, and 10 bases stayed unmatched. CDR3 length equals 18 residues. CDR3: CASSLSLAGGPYYNEQFF. The DNA for the CDR3 is TGTGCCAGCAGCTTGTCCCTAGCGGGAGGGCCTTATTACAATGAGCAGTTCTTC.

To note about this clonotype: A much larger clone differs by one base, so this may be a read error. The V and J genes are TRBV6-1 and TRBJ2-3; tentative D call: TRBD2 (5 bases). CDR3 length: 14 residues. Germline V lookup: CDR1 MNHNS, CDR2 SASEGT. The CDR3 DNA sequence: TGTGCCAGCTTTCAAGGACTCCACACAGATGCGCAGTATTTT. Its protein product is CASFQGLHTDAQYF.

The rearrangement joins TRBV7-6 to TRBJ2-1; 8 bases fit TRBD2. The ends lost 5 bases at V and 0 bases at J; junction bases unmatched: 9. The germline CDR1 and CDR2 sequences are SGHVS and FNYEAQ. The CDR3 loop spans 17 amino acids. The chain's CDR3 is CASSLLLADSSYNEQFF. In nucleotides, the CDR3 is TGTGCCAGCAGCCTTCTACTAGCGGATTCCTCCTACAATGAGCAGTTCTTC.

The chain employs TRBV7-9 and TRBJ2-3, with 7 nucleotides matching TRBD2. The germline V gene has CDR1 SEHNR and CDR2 FQNEAQ (reference sequence). This CDR3 comprises 14 residues. The V and J ends lost 2 bases and 5 bases, in that order; junction bases with no gene match: 4. The DNA for the CDR3 is TGTGCCAGCAGCTTAACGGCTAGCGGAGATACGCAGTATTTT. It encodes CASSLTASGDTQYF. Based on the CDR3 plus reference TRBV7-9 and TRBJ2-3, the full variable domain is DTGVSQNPRHKITKRGQNVTFRCDPISEHNRLYWYRQTLGQGPEFLTYFQNEAQLEKSRLLSDRFSAERPKGSFSTLEIQRTEQGDSAMYLCASSLTASGDTQYFGPGTRLTVL.

The genes are TRBV3-1 and TRBJ2-3, with 10 bases lining up with TRBD2. Looked up from germline, CDR1 is LGHDT and CDR2 is YNNKEL (reference sequence). The CDR3 sequence is 15 residues long. J lost 7 bases, V lost 2 bases, and 6 bases had no gene match. Here the CDR3 DNA reads TGTGCCAGCAGCCAACCAGCTAGCGGGAGTTATACGCAGTATTTT. Residues: CASSQPASGSYTQYF.

Comment on this clonotype: No conserved phenylalanine or tryptophan ends this CDR3, so it is likely a read error. This chain links TRBV24-1 with TRBJ2-1; 7 positions match TRBD2. CDR3 length: 12 amino acids. The ends lost 8 bases at V and 9 bases at J; junction bases unmatched: 6. The germline gives CDR1 KGHDR, CDR2 SFDVKD. CDR3 in amino acids: CATTEGEGEQFL. CDR3 sequence (DNA): TGTGCCACCACCGAAGGGGAGGGTGAGCAGTTCTTA.